A selection of T cell receptor beta chains follows, all from one sample in a study of blood T cell repertoires in COVID-19. Data came from immunoSEQ multiplex PCR; TCRdb stores just in-frame clones and leaves some out. This sample has 120,000 to 150,000 clones; under 90% occur once, and the top ten carry under 4.5%. Sequenced: PBMCs or T cells enriched from blood (not recorded which). These receptors were obtained from a man aged 45 to 65 in a cohort exposed to, infected with or recovered from COVID-19 (not recorded which). Each CDR3 is given without its conserved first and last residue. Not every row has a clone size; where given, it reads once, few, many or a size class.

clone size	V gene	J gene	CDR3 protein
NA	TRBV18	TRBJ2-7	ASSPWAGAPEQY
NA	TRBV21-1	TRBJ2-4	ASSNRQRTAKNIQY
NA	TRBV9	TRBJ1-6	ASSVEAGSNSPLH
NA	TRBV2	TRBJ2-5	ASSPGSSASGGGPPETQY
NA	TRBV11-2	TRBJ2-1	ASSLGILAGGLNEQF
NA	TRBV28	TRBJ1-1	ASSLGGNTEAF
few	TRBV28	TRBJ1-5	ASSFALRGGNQPQH
NA	TRBV3-1/TRBV3-2	TRBJ1-1	ASSLGQENTEAF
NA	TRBV6-2/TRBV6-3	TRBJ2-3	ASSQLATWADTQY
NA	TRBV10-1	TRBJ2-1	ASSSRTSGVNEQF
NA	TRBV3-1/TRBV3-2	TRBJ1-1	ASSQEDRANTEAF
NA	TRBV12-5	TRBJ2-3	ASGSRGADTQY
NA	TRBV19	TRBJ1-5	ASRETGGLSNQPQH
NA	TRBV7-9	TRBJ1-1	ASSADPPRAASEAF
once	TRBV9	TRBJ1-1	ASSEQDLTEAF
NA	TRBV14	TRBJ2-7	ASSQDLRGEQY
NA	TRBV19	TRBJ1-6	ASSRRTGRFNSPLH
NA	TRBV27	TRBJ2-7	ASSLRQGMGYEQY
NA	TRBV5-5	TRBJ1-2	ASSLGQLKLLDGYT
NA	TRBV28	TRBJ1-2	ASSLAGIYGYT
NA	TRBV6-6	TRBJ2-7	ASTGQGRTYEQY
NA	TRBV5-6	TRBJ2-7	ASSLLEVYEQY
NA	TRBV12-5	TRBJ1-5	ASGPPGADQPQH
NA	TRBV12-2	TRBJ2-4	ASRSRGRVGNIQY
NA	TRBV2	TRBJ2-3	AGDNAGVNTDTQY
once	TRBV12-3/TRBV12-4	TRBJ2-2	ASSFGVGKLF
NA	TRBV7-8	TRBJ2-5	ASSPTSGSQGETQY
NA	TRBV14	TRBJ1-1	ASRLEVPGGEAF
NA	TRBV5-1	TRBJ2-3	ASSSTPRADTQY
NA	TRBV30	TRBJ1-2	AWGTRRDYGYT
NA	TRBV19	TRBJ2-7	ASSRWTGYEQY
NA	TRBV11-2	TRBJ2-5	ASSSGQVRETQY
NA	TRBV5-1	TRBJ1-2	ASSSTGPYGYT
NA	TRBV28	TRBJ2-5	ASSLQGARVKETQY
NA	TRBV11-3	TRBJ2-5	ASSQLAGGIETQY
few	TRBV10-3	TRBJ2-1	AISPRQGSFYNEQF
once	TRBV4-1	TRBJ2-2	ASSPTRGELF
NA	TRBV4-1	TRBJ2-1	ASSQDGGTASYNEQF